This TCR beta chain is drawn from a study of blood T cells in healthy people across ages. A minimum of 7 million PBMCs was isolated per sample. There were at least 6 micrograms of total RNA extracted from every sample. Then a second PCR, running roughly 7 to 11 cycles, was carried out with a sample-barcoded 5' primer and a J-beta primer mix. Each of the cDNA molecules was tagged by a template-switch adaptor with 12 random nucleotides. TCRdb re-called the 5' RACE reads with MiXCR, one entry per CDR3 protein. Of 1.4 million or so distinct CDR3 sequences listed, about 42% were seen once; the top ten hold over 3.5%. This clonotype was detected a few times. Its cognate antigen is unknown. This CDR3 region has 11 residues. The germline CDR1 and CDR2 sequences are MNHEY and SMNVEV (reference sequence). J lost 6 bases, V lost 8 bases, and 3 bases had no gene match. Findings and limits, study-wide: Older age went with lower TCR beta diversity per million T cells, in a roughly linear way.

The specimen was blood. The V and J genes are TRBV27 and TRBJ1-1, with TRBD1 identical over 7 bases. The sequence came from a young woman in good health. The CDR3 DNA reads TGTGCCAGCCACAGGGGCCCTGAAGCTTTCTTT. Protein product: CASHRGPEAFF.